This T cell receptor (beta chain) stems from a study of T-cell reconstitution after alpha-beta-depleted transplantation in children. Unique molecular identifiers were used in preparing the TCRbeta library. One entry per CDR3 protein, called by TCRdb with MiXCR from the PCR reads. The profile shows under 350,000 distinct CDR3 sequences, approximately 9.6% of them singletons. The table lists this clonotype with a few counts. The CDR3 runs to 11 residues. The germline V and J ends were trimmed by 6 bases and 1 base, with 6 bases remaining between them. Germline V gene data show CDR1 as DFQATT and CDR2 as SNEGSKA (reference sequence).

The sample in question was PBMCs from the stem cell graft donor, obtained from the stem cell graft. The V and J genes are TRBV20-1 and TRBJ1-2, with no clear D. This clonotype originated in a human donor who donated a stem cell graft to a child with SCID. CDR3 DNA: TGCAGTGCGCCGAATAACTATGGCTACACCTTC. Its protein product is CSAPNNYGYTF.